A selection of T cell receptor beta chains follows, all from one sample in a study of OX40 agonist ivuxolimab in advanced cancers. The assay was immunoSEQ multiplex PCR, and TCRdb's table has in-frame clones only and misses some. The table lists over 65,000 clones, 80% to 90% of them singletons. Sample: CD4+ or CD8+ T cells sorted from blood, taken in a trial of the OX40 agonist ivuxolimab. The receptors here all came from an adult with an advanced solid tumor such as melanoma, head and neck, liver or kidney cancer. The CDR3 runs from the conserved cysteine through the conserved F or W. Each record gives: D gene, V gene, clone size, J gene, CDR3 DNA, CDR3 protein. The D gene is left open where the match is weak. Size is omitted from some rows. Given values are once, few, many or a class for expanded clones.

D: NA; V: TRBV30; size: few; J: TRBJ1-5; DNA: TGTGCCTGGAGTCTGGCCCAGGGCTGGAATCAGCCCCAGCATTTT; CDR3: CAWSLAQGWNQPQHF
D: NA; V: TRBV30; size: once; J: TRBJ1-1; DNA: TGTGCCTGGAGACAGTATGAAGCTTTCTTT; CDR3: CAWRQYEAFF
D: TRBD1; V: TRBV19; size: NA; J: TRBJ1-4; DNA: TGTGCCACGCAGGACAGGGAAGAGGAAAAACTGTTTTTT; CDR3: CATQDREEEKLFF
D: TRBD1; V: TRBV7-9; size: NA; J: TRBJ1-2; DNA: TGTGCCAGCAGGCCCGGGACAGGGACAGGTGGCTACACCTTC; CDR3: CASRPGTGTGGYTF
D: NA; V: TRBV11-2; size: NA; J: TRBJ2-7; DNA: TGTGCCAGCAGCCCCCCAGGGATATACGAGCAGTACTTC; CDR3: CASSPPGIYEQYF
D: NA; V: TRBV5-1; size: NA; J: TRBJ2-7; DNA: TGCGCCAGCAGCCTAGTACCGGACTGGAGCTCCTACGAGCAGTACTTC; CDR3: CASSLVPDWSSYEQYF
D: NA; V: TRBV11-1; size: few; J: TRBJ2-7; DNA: TGTGCCAGCAGCTTATCGAGAGTGAGCCGATACTACGAGCAGTACTTC; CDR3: CASSLSRVSRYYEQYF
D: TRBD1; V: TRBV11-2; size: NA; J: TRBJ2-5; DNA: TGTGCCAGCAGCTTAGAAATACAGGGGTATGAGACCCAGTACTTC; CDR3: CASSLEIQGYETQYF
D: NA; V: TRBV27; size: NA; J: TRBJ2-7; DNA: TGTGCCAGCAGTTTCCAGGGGCTACGGGAGCAGTACTTC; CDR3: CASSFQGLREQYF
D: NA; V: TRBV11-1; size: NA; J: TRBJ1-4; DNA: TGTGCCAGCAGCTTATCGGGTGGCCATAATGAAAAACTGTTTTTT; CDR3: CASSLSGGHNEKLFF
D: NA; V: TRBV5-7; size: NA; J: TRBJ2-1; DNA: TGTGCCAGCAGCTTGGTCCCATGGTGGTCCTACAATGAGCAGTTCTTC; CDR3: CASSLVPWWSYNEQFF
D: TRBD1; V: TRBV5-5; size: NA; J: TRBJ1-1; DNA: TGTGCCAGCAGCTTGTCAGGGGGGATGAACACTGAAGCTTTCTTT; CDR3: CASSLSGGMNTEAFF
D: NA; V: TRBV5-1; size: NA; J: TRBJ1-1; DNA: TGCGCCAGCAGCTTGGAGGTTAACACTGAAGCTTTCTTT; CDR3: CASSLEVNTEAFF
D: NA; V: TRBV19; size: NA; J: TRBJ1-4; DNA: TGTGCCAGTAGTGCGGCAACTAATGAAAAACTGTTTTTT; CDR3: CASSAATNEKLFF
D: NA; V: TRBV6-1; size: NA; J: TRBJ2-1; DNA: TGTGCCAGCAGTGAACTGAGTGGTCTGGGCAATGAGCAGTTCTTC; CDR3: CASSELSGLGNEQFF
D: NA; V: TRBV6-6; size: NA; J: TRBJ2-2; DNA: TGTGCCAGCAGTTACCGGGTAGGACAAGCCGGGGAGCTGTTTTTT; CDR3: CASSYRVGQAGELFF
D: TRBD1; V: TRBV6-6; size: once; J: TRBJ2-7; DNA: TGTGCCAGCAGTTACTCGAATGACAGGGGTGGGGAGCAGTACTTC; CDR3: CASSYSNDRGGEQYF
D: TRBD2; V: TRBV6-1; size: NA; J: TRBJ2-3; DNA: TGTGCCAGCAGTGTAGCGGGGGGGCCGGGTAGCACAGATACGCAGTATTTT; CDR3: CASSVAGGPGSTDTQYF
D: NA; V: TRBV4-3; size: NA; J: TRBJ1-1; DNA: TGCGCCAGCAGCCAAGTCCGAGACACTGAAGCTTTCTTT; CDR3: CASSQVRDTEAFF
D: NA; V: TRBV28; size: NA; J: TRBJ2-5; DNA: TGTGCCAGCAGTATTTCCGGGGGGCTGGAGACCCAGTACTTC; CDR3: CASSISGGLETQYF
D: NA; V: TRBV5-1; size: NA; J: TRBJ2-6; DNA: TGCGCCAGCAGCCGACAGACCCTTGGCTCTGGGGCCAACGTCCTGACTTTC; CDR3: CASSRQTLGSGANVLTF
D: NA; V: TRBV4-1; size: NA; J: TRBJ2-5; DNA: TGCGCCAGCAGGAGGGGCCTCGCCACTAAAGAGACCCAGTACTTC; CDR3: CASRRGLATKETQYF
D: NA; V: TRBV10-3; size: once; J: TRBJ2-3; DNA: TGTGCCATCAGTGGACTTAACACAGATACGCAGTATTTT; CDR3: CAISGLNTDTQYF
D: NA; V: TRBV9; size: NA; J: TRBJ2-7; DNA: TGTGCCAGCAGCGTATCTCCAAGCGGCTACGAGCAGTACTTC; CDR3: CASSVSPSGYEQYF
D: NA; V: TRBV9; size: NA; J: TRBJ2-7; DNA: TGTGCCAGCAGCGTAGCTGTGTTTTCCTACGAGCAGTACTTC; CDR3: CASSVAVFSYEQYF
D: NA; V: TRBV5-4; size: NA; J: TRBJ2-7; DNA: TGTGCCAGCAGCTTGGGGTGGGATCCCTCGGGGGACGAGCAGTACTTC; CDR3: CASSLGWDPSGDEQYF
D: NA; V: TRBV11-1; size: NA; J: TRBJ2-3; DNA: TGTGCCAGCAGCGGTAGGACTAGCACAGATACGCAGTATTTT; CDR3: CASSGRTSTDTQYF
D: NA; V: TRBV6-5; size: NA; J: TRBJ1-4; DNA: TGTGCCAGCAGTTACGGGCAGCCAACTAATGAAAAACTGTTTTTT; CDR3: CASSYGQPTNEKLFF
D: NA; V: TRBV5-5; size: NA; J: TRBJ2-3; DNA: TGTGCCAGCAGCTTGGCCACAGATACGCAGTATTTT; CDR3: CASSLATDTQYF
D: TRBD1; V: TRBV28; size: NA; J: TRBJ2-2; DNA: TGTGCCAGCAGTTTACAGGGGGAGAGGCCCGGGGAGCTGTTTTTT; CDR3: CASSLQGERPGELFF
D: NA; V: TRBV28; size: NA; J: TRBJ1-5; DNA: TGTGCCAGCAGCCATTCGATGGTGGGTACGAGCAATCAGCCCCAGCATTTT; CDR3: CASSHSMVGTSNQPQHF
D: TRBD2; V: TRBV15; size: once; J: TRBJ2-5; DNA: TGTGCCACCAGCACCCGCGGGGGGCCAGAGACCCAGTACTTC; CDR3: CATSTRGGPETQYF
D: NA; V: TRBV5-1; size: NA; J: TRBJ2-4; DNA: TGCGCCAGCAGCTTGGATAGCAGGCCCATCCCTAGAGCCAAAAACATTCAGTACTTC; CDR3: CASSLDSRPIPRAKNIQYF
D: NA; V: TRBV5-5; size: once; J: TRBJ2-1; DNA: TGTGCCAGCAGCTTCGCGAGATCCTACAATGAGCAGTTCTTC; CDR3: CASSFARSYNEQFF
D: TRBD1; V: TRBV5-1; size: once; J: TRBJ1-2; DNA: TGCGCCAGCAGCGTCGGGACAGCTACAAACTATGGCTACACCTTC; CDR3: CASSVGTATNYGYTF
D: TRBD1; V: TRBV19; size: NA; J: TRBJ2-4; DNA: TGTGCCAGTATTGACAGGGTCCGGGGCATTCAGTACTTC; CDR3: CASIDRVRGIQYF
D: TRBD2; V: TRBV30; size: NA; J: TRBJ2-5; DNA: TGTGCCTGGAGTTCGTCGACTAGCGGGGGGGGCCATGGAGAGACCCAGTACTTC; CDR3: CAWSSSTSGGGHGETQYF
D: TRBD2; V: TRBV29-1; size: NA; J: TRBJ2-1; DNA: TGCAGCGTAGCCGGGACTAGCGCTAGCTCCTACAATGAGCAGTTCTTC; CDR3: CSVAGTSASSYNEQFF
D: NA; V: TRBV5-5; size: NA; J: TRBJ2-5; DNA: TGTGCCAGCAGCCGCTTAGACCAAGAGACCCAGTACTTC; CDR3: CASSRLDQETQYF
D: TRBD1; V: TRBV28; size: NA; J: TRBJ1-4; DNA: TGTGCCAGCAGTTCCGGACAGGGAAGGAAGGCAGCAACTAATGAAAAACTGTTTTTT; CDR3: CASSSGQGRKAATNEKLFF
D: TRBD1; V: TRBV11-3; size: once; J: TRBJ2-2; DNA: TGTGCCAGCAGCCCCCGGACAGGGAACACCGGGGAGCTGTTTTTT; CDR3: CASSPRTGNTGELFF
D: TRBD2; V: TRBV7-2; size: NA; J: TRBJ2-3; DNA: TGTGCCAGCAGCTATGGACTAGCGGGAGATACGCAGTATTTT; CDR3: CASSYGLAGDTQYF
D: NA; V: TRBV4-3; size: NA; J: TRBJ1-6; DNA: TGCGCCAGCAGCCAAGAAAGATCCTCGGGTAATTCACCCCTCCACTTT; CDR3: CASSQERSSGNSPLHF
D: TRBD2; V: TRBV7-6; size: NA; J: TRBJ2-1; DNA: TGTGCCAGCAGCCATCCACTAGCGGGGGTCTCCTACAATGAGCAGTTCTTC; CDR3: CASSHPLAGVSYNEQFF
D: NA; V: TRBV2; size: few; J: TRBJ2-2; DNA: TGTGCCAGCAGTGATGGAGGGGTTAACACCGGGGAGCTGTTTTTT; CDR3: CASSDGGVNTGELFF